This is a list of T cell receptor beta chains from one sample in a study of T-cell reconstitution after alpha-beta-depleted transplantation in children. TCRdb reanalysed the PCR reads using MiXCR and keeps one entry per CDR3 protein. The table records around 90,000 distinct CDR3 sequences, 15% to 17% of them present only once. Sample: PBMCs, mostly from graft donor cells, taken 180 days after TCRalphabeta/CD19-depleted stem cell transplant. Receptor source: a male patient aged 2 to 9 who had a stem cell transplant for acute lymphoblastic leukemia, so the T cells may come from the graft donor. Both conserved end residues are part of each CDR3. A D gene is named only where the DNA matches it firmly. Rows give clone size only sometimes, using once, few, many, or a class for an expanded clone.

TRBJ2-3 NA TRBV7-2 many CASSLGGVASTDTQYF TGTGCCAGCAGCTTAGGAGGCGTAGCTAGCACAGATACGCAGTATTTT
TRBJ1-5 NA TRBV12-3/TRBV12-4 few CASSLRTRQPQHF TGTGCCAGCAGTTTGAGAACCCGTCAGCCCCAGCATTTT
TRBJ1-1 NA TRBV29-1 few CSGKGPGANTEAFF TGCAGCGGTAAGGGACCTGGGGCGAACACTGAAGCTTTCTTT
TRBJ1-5 NA TRBV12-3/TRBV12-4 few CAGGTVAGSQPQHF TGTGCCGGAGGCACTGTGGCAGGGAGTCAGCCCCAGCATTTT
TRBJ2-3 NA TRBV12-3/TRBV12-4 few CASSLRRVLTDTQYF TGTGCCAGCAGTTTGAGGAGGGTACTAACAGATACGCAGTATTTT
TRBJ2-1 NA TRBV24-1 few CATSDDKLNEQFF TGTGCCACCAGTGACGACAAACTAAATGAGCAGTTCTTC
TRBJ1-6 NA TRBV5-1 NA CASSLVGSNYNSPLHF TGCGCCAGCAGCTTGGTGGGCTCTAACTATAATTCACCCCTCCACTTT
TRBJ2-2 NA TRBV5-1 many CASSGGSANTGELFF TGCGCCAGCAGCGGGGGGTCAGCGAACACCGGGGAGCTGTTTTTT
TRBJ2-4 NA TRBV7-9 few CASSPLWDRGIQYF TGTGCCAGCAGCCCATTGTGGGACCGAGGAATTCAGTACTTC
TRBJ1-5 NA TRBV12-3/TRBV12-4 NA CASSSRVQPQHF TGTGCCAGCAGTTCGAGGGTTCAGCCCCAGCATTTT
TRBJ2-3 NA TRBV20-1 few CSALNTGRSTDTQYF TGCAGTGCTCTAAATACAGGGAGGAGCACAGATACGCAGTATTTT
TRBJ2-7 TRBD1 TRBV7-9 few CASSFPDRGEYEQYF TGTGCCAGCAGCTTCCCGGACAGGGGTGAATACGAGCAGTACTTC
TRBJ1-2 NA TRBV6-2/TRBV6-3 NA CASNSGTSGYTF TGTGCCAGCAATAGCGGGACCAGTGGCTACACCTTC
TRBJ2-5 TRBD2 TRBV5-1 few CASSWPGSGKSEETQYF TGCGCCAGCAGCTGGCCGGGTAGCGGGAAATCCGAAGAGACCCAGTACTTC
TRBJ2-7 TRBD2 TRBV7-2 NA CASSLGRQRGGRGEQYF TGTGCCAGCAGCTTAGGTCGTCAGCGGGGGGGCCGCGGCGAGCAGTACTTC
TRBJ1-3 NA TRBV5-1 many CASSLDGHSGNTIYF TGCGCCAGCAGCTTGGACGGACACTCTGGAAACACCATATATTTT
TRBJ2-7 TRBD1 TRBV5-1 NA CASSTQGWTGQYF TGCGCCAGCAGCACCCAAGGGTGGACAGGGCAGTACTTC
TRBJ2-5 NA TRBV7-9 few CASSSPRYQETQYF TGTGCCAGCAGCTCCCCTAGGTACCAAGAGACCCAGTACTTC
TRBJ2-7 TRBD1 TRBV29-1 NA CSVEEDRVYEQYF TGCAGCGTTGAAGAGGACAGGGTGTACGAGCAGTACTTC
TRBJ2-2 TRBD1 TRBV20-1 many CSANRGSGELFF TGCAGTGCTAACAGGGGGTCCGGGGAGCTGTTTTTT
TRBJ2-7 TRBD2 TRBV20-1 many CSAARGLAGGPYEQYF TGCAGTGCCGCAAGAGGGCTAGCGGGAGGGCCCTACGAGCAGTACTTC
TRBJ1-3 NA TRBV20-1 NA CSARAANLGNTIYF TGCAGTGCCAGAGCGGCCAACCTTGGAAACACCATATATTTT
TRBJ1-1 NA TRBV12-3/TRBV12-4 many CASRSGGRTEAFF TGTGCCAGTAGAAGCGGGGGGAGGACTGAAGCTTTCTTT
TRBJ2-7 NA TRBV6-1 few CASKRAGLEYEQYF TGTGCCAGCAAACGAGCTGGTCTCGAATACGAGCAGTACTTC
TRBJ2-7 TRBD2 TRBV3-1 few CASTGLAGGEQYF TGTGCCAGCACAGGACTAGCGGGGGGCGAGCAGTACTTC
TRBJ2-5 NA TRBV14 few CASSQVRHARIQETQYF TGTGCCAGCAGCCAAGTGAGGCATGCTAGAATCCAAGAGACCCAGTACTTC
TRBJ2-5 NA TRBV20-1 many CSAKQETQYF TGCAGTGCGAAACAAGAGACCCAGTACTTC
TRBJ1-1 NA TRBV3-1 few CASSQGGANTEAFF TGTGCCAGCAGCCAAGGGGGGGCGAACACTGAAGCTTTCTTT
TRBJ1-2 NA TRBV6-1 NA CASSGLATAGGYTF TGTGCCAGCAGTGGATTGGCAACCGCCGGTGGCTACACCTTC
TRBJ2-5 NA TRBV27 NA CASTQQGLETQYF TGTGCCAGCACACAACAGGGATTGGAGACCCAGTACTTC
TRBJ2-5 NA TRBV12-5 NA CASGLEGNQETQYF TGTGCTAGTGGTTTAGAAGGGAACCAAGAGACCCAGTACTTC
TRBJ1-2 NA TRBV9 many CASGPGVYGYTF TGTGCCAGCGGGCCCGGCGTGTATGGCTACACCTTC
TRBJ2-5 TRBD2 TRBV6-5 NA CASSYFTSGDQETQYF TGTGCCAGCAGTTACTTTACTAGCGGGGACCAAGAGACCCAGTACTTC
TRBJ2-1 NA TRBV7-2 NA CASSLFGVEQFF TGTGCCAGCAGCTTATTCGGGGTTGAGCAGTTCTTC
TRBJ2-2 NA TRBV2 NA CASRSSRVKPNTGELFF TGTGCCAGCAGGAGTAGCCGGGTGAAACCGAACACCGGGGAGCTGTTTTTT
TRBJ1-4 NA TRBV6-5 NA CASSYSTGTEKLFF TGTGCCAGCAGTTACTCGACCGGCACGGAAAAACTGTTTTTT
TRBJ1-2 NA TRBV29-1 NA CSVEDRGLTYKGYGYTF TGCAGCGTTGAAGATCGCGGCCTTACCTACAAAGGGTATGGCTACACCTTC
TRBJ1-1 NA TRBV7-9 few CASSLAVPTEAFF TGTGCCAGCAGCTTAGCCGTGCCCACTGAAGCTTTCTTT
TRBJ2-6 NA TRBV5-6 many CASRVGYSGANVLTF TGTGCCAGCCGGGTGGGGTACTCTGGGGCCAACGTCCTGACTTTC
TRBJ1-6 TRBD1 TRBV9 many CASSFLDRGNSPLHF TGTGCCAGCAGCTTTCTGGACAGGGGAAATTCACCCCTCCACTTT
TRBJ1-5 NA TRBV5-6 NA CASSFAGTDSNQPQHF TGTGCCAGCAGCTTTGCGGGCACGGATAGCAATCAGCCCCAGCATTTT
TRBJ2-1 NA TRBV12-3/TRBV12-4 NA CASSPKIDEQFF TGTGCCAGCAGTCCAAAGATCGATGAGCAGTTCTTC
TRBJ2-6 NA TRBV6-2/TRBV6-3 NA CASSYPEGFGANVLTF TGTGCCAGCAGTTACCCCGAGGGCTTTGGGGCCAACGTCCTGACTTTC
TRBJ2-7 TRBD1 TRBV5-5 few CASSFQGAAYEQYF TGTGCCAGCAGCTTCCAGGGGGCCGCCTACGAGCAGTACTTC
TRBJ2-1 TRBD1 TRBV20-1 many CSARPGGSSYNEQFF TGCAGTGCTAGACCAGGGGGAAGCTCCTACAATGAGCAGTTCTTC
TRBJ1-1 NA TRBV5-1 medium-sized CASSGLTGNTEAFF TGCGCCAGCAGCGGACTGACGGGGAACACTGAAGCTTTCTTT
TRBJ2-4 NA TRBV6-2/TRBV6-3 NA CASSYLGGKNIQYF TGTGCCAGCAGTTACCTGGGCGGTAAAAACATTCAGTACTTC